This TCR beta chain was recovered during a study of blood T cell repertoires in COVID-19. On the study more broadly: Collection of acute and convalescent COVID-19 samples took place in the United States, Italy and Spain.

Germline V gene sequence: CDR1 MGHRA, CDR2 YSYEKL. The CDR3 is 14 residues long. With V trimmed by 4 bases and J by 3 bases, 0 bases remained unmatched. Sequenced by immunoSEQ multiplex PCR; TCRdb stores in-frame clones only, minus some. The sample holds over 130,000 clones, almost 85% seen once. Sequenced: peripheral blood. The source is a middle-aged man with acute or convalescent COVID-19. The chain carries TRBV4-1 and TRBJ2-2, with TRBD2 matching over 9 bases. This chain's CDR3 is CASSRGGDTGELFF. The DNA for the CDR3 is TGCGCCAGCAGCCGCGGGGGGGACACCGGGGAGCTGTTTTTT.